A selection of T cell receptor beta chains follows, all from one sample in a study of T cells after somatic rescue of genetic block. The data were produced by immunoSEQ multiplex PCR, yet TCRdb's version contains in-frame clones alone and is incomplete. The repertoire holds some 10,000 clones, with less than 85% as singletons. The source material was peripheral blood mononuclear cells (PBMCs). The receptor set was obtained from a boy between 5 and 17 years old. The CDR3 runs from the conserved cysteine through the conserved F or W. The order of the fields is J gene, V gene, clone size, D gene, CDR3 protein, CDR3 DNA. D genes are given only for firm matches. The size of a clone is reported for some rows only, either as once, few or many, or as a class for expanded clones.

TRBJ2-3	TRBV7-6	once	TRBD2	CASSFSGSTDTQYF	TGTGCCAGCAGCTTTAGCGGGAGCACAGATACGCAGTATTTT
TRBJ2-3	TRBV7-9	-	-	CASSAYRDGADTQYF	TGTGCCAGCAGCGCTTACAGGGACGGGGCAGATACGCAGTATTTT
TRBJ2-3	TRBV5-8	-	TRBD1	CATGTGDTDTQYF	TGTGCCACCGGGACAGGGGACACAGATACGCAGTATTTT
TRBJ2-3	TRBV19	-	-	CASSPQGGRNTQYF	TGTGCCAGTAGCCCCCAGGGGGGAAGGAATACGCAGTATTTT
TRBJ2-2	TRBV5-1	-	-	CASKGQPNTGELFF	TGCGCCAGCAAGGGGCAGCCCAACACCGGGGAGCTGTTTTTT
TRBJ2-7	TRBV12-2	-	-	CASRSSSYEQYF	TGTGCAAGTCGCTCCTCCTCCTACGAGCAGTACTTC
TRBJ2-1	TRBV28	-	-	CASSLSPGLSYNEQFF	TGTGCCAGCAGTTTATCTCCGGGACTTTCCTACAATGAGCAGTTCTTC
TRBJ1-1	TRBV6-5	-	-	CASSRGRGNTEAFF	TGTGCCAGCAGCCGAGGGAGGGGGAACACTGAAGCTTTCTTT
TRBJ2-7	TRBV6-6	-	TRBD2	CASSYFSGRNRYEQYF	TGTGCCAGCAGTTATTTTAGCGGGAGGAATCGCTACGAGCAGTACTTC
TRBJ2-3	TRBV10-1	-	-	CASSESQGLGIDTQYF	TGCGCCAGCAGTGAATCCCAGGGACTTGGTATAGATACGCAGTATTTT
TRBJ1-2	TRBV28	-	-	CASSLWTTLTGYTF	TGTGCCAGCAGTTTGTGGACGACGCTAACTGGCTACACCTTC
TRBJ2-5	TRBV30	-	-	CAWSRIAVQETQYF	TGTGCCTGGAGTCGAATAGCGGTCCAAGAGACCCAGTACTTC
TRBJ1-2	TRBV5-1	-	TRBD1	CASSLRQGVGYTF	TGCGCCAGCAGCTTGAGACAGGGGGTAGGATACACCTTC
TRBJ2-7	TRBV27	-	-	CASREGPPSYEQYF	TGTGCCAGCAGGGAGGGTCCTCCTTCATACGAGCAGTACTTC
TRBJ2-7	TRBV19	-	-	CASSIAGLPQYF	TGTGCCAGTAGTATAGCAGGACTACCACAGTACTTC
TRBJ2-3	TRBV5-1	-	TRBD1	CASSSWTGVSTDTQYF	TGCGCCAGCAGCAGCTGGACAGGGGTTAGCACAGATACGCAGTATTTT
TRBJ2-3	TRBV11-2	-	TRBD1	CASSPDRPGTGADTQYF	TGTGCCAGCAGTCCCGACCGACCCGGGACAGGGGCAGATACGCAGTATTTT
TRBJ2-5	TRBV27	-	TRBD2	CASSLSRRGETQYF	TGTGCCAGCAGTTTATCGAGGCGGGGGGAGACCCAGTACTTC
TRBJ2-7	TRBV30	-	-	CAWSVSYGYEQYF	TGTGCCTGGAGTGTCTCCTATGGCTACGAGCAGTACTTC
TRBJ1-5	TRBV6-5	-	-	CASSLGGLSNQPQHF	TGTGCCAGCAGTCTAGGGGGTTTGAGCAATCAGCCCCAGCATTTT
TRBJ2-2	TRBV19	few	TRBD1	CASKSPPGQGETGELFF	TGTGCCAGTAAGTCCCCCCCGGGACAGGGCGAAACCGGGGAGCTGTTTTTT
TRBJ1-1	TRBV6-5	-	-	CASSYLDKGHRIF	TGTGCCAGCAGTTACCTGGACAAAGGTCACCGAATCTTT
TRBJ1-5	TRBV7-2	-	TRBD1	CASSPGQGNQPQHF	TGTGCCAGCAGCCCCGGACAGGGTAATCAGCCCCAGCATTTT
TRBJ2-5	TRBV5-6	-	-	CASSFGYRSQETQYF	TGTGCCAGCAGCTTTGGGTACAGGAGCCAAGAGACCCAGTACTTC
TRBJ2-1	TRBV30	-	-	CAWTPRDPRRYFSYNEQFF	TGTGCCTGGACCCCCCGGGACCCCCGTCGGTACTTCTCCTACAATGAGCAGTTCTTC
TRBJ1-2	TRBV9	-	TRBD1	CASSALDRVKGIATF	TGTGCCAGCAGCGCCCTGGACAGGGTAAAAGGAATAGCCACCTTC
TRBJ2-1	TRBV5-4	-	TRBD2	CASSFPGTSGYNEQFF	TGTGCCAGCAGCTTCCCCGGGACTAGCGGCTACAATGAGCAGTTCTTC
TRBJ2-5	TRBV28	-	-	CASSSYRGTSQETQYF	TGTGCCAGCAGTTCTTACCGCGGGACGTCACAAGAGACCCAGTACTTC
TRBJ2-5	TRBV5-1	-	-	CASSFLGETQYF	TGCGCCAGCAGCTTTTTAGGGGAGACCCAGTACTTC
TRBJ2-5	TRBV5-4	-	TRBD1	CASSTTGGIGETQYF	TGTGCCAGCAGCACGACAGGGGGGATAGGAGAGACCCAGTACTTC
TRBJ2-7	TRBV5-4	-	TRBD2	CASSLGGVAGALYEQYF	TGTGCCAGCAGCTTGGGCGGGGTAGCGGGGGCGCTTTACGAGCAGTACTTC
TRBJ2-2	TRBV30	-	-	CAWRKGTGGELFF	TGTGCCTGGAGGAAGGGGACGGGCGGGGAGCTGTTTTTT
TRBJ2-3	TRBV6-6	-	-	CASSSLQSASDTQYF	TGTGCCAGCAGTTCCCTCCAGTCGGCCTCGGATACGCAGTATTTT
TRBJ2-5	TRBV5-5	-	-	CASSLVDSFQYF	TGTGCCAGCAGCTTGGTGGACAGCTTCCAGTACTTC
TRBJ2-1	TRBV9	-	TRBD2	CASSVAYYGLAGVNEQFF	TGTGCCAGCAGCGTAGCCTATTACGGGCTAGCGGGGGTCAATGAGCAGTTCTTC
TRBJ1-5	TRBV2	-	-	CASSESNQPQHF	TGTGCCAGCAGTGAAAGCAATCAGCCCCAGCATTTT
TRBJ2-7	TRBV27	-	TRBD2	CASSSTTPGTSGGVLYEQYF	TGTGCCAGCAGTTCCACAACACCCGGGACTAGCGGGGGGGTGCTCTACGAGCAGTACTTC
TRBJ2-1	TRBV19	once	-	CASSEVAEPNYNEQFF	TGTGCCAGTAGTGAAGTAGCGGAGCCAAACTACAATGAGCAGTTCTTC
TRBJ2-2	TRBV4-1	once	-	CASSQDDGIANTGELFF	TGCGCCAGCAGCCAAGATGACGGAATCGCGAACACCGGGGAGCTGTTTTTT